Sequencing of this TCR beta chain was carried out in a study of cytomegalovirus exposure and HLA in healthy donors. For this clone: Antigen: not known.

Germline values: CDR1 SGHTS, CDR2 YDEGEE. This CDR3 region has 12 residues. The V gene lost 5 bases and the J gene lost 2 bases, with 7 bases spanning the gap. Profiling relied on immunoSEQ multiplex PCR, and the TCRdb table lists in-frame clones only, not all of them. The data hold about 120,000 clones, with less than 90% observed a single time. The study's findings and limits: Overall, approximately 150 TCR beta chains were annotated as cytomegalovirus-associated. The CMV antigen specificity of a few CMV-associated chains was confirmed through in vitro analysis.

The sample comprised PBMCs. The chain carries TRBV5-8 and TRBJ1-2, with a weak D call TRBD1 (5 bases). The source of this sequence is a young man in good health and CMV-seropositive. The CDR3 nucleotides read TGTGCCAGCAGTCGGGGGAACTATGGCTACACCTTC. Translated: CASSRGNYGYTF.